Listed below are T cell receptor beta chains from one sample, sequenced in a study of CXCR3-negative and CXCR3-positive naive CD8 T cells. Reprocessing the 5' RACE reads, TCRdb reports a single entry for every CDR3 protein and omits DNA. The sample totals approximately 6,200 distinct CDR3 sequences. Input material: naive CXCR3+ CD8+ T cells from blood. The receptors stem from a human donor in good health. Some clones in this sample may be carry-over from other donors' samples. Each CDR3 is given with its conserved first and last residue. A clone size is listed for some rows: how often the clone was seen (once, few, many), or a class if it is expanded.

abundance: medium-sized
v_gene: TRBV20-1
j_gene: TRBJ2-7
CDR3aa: CSAKTDPNSYEQYF

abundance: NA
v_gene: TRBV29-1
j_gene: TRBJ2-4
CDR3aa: CSVVGLAGGNIQYF

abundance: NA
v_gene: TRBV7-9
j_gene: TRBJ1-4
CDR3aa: CASRRPGAREKLFF

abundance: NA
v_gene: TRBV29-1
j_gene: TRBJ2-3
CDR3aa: CSVDLQGQGADTQYF

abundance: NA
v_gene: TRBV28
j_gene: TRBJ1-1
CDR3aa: CASSATGEPNTEAFF

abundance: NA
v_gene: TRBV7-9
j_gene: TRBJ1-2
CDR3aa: CASSSQGPYGYTF

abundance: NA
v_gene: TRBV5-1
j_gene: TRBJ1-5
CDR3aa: CASSLVLGGRNQPQHF

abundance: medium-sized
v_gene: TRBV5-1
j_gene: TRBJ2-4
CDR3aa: CASSSPRVKNIQYF

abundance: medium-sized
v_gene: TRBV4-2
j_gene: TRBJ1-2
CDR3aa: CASSPRGADRANYGYTF

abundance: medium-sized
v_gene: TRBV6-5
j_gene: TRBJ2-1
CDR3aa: CATLGTAYNEQFF

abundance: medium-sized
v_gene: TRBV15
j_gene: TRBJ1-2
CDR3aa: CATSREESDGYTF

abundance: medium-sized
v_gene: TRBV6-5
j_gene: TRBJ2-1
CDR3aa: CASSPGVAANEQFF

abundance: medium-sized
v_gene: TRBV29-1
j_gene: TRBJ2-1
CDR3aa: CSVEDPLAGQFF

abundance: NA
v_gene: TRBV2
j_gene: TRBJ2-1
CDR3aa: CASWRGRDNEQFF

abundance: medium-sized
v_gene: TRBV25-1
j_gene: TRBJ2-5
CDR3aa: CASSDLGTHQETQYF

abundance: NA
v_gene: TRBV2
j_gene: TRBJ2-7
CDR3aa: CASLYSFSYEQYF

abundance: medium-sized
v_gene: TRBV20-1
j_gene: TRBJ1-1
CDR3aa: CSARPLGKTEAFF